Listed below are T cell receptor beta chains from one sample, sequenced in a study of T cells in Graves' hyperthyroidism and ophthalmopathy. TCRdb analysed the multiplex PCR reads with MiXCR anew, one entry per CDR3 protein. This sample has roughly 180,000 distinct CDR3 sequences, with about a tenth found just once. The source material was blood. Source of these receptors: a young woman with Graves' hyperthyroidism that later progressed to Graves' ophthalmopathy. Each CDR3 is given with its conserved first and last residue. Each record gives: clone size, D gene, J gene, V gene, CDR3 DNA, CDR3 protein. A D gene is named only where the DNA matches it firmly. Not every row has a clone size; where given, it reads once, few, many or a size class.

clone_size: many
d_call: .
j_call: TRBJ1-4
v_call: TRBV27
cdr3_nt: TGTGCCAGCAGTTTTGAGGGGTTGAGGGAAAAACTGTTTTTT
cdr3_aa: CASSFEGLREKLFF

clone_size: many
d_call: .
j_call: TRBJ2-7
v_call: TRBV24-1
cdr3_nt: TGTGCCACCAGTGACCCCGGGGCCTACGAGCAGTACTTC
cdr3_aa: CATSDPGAYEQYF

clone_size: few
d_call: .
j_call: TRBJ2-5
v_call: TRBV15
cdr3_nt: TGTGCCACCAGCAGAGAGGGTACCGAGGGGGAGACCCAGTACTTC
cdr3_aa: CATSREGTEGETQYF

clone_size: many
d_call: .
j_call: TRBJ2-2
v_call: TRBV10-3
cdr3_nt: TGTGCCATAACCGGGATCTCTAGCGGGGAGCTGTTTTTT
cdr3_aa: CAITGISSGELFF

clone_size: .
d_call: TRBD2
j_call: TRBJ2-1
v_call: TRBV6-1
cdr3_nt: TGTGCCAGCAGCCCTACTAGCGGAACCTACAATGAGCAGTTCTTC
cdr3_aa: CASSPTSGTYNEQFF

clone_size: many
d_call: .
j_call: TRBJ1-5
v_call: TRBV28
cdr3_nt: TGTGCCAGCAGTTTAGAAAGGGGGTTTCGCAATCAGCCCCAGCATTTT
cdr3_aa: CASSLERGFRNQPQHF

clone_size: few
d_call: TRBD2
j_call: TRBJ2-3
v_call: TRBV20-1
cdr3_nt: TGCAGTGCTAGAGACTTTCGGCGGGAGACAGATACGCAGTATTTT
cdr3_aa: CSARDFRRETDTQYF

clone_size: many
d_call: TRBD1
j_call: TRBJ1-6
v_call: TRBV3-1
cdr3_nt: TGTGCCAGCAGCCCCATGACAGGGGCTAATTCACCCCTCCACTTT
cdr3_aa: CASSPMTGANSPLHF

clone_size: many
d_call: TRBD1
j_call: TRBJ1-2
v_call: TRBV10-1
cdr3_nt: TGCGCCAGCAGTGAGTCACCGAGACAGGGGGCCCCTCTATATGGCTACACCTTC
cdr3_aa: CASSESPRQGAPLYGYTF

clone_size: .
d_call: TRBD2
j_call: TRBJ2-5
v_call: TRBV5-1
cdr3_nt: TGCGCCAGTAAAGCCGGGAGGGCTGAGGAGACCCAGTACTTC
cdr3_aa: CASKAGRAEETQYF

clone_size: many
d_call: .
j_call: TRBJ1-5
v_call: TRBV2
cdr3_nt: TGTGCCAGCAGTGAAAGGGCAGCTCAAAGCAATCAGCCCCAGCATTTT
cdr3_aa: CASSERAAQSNQPQHF

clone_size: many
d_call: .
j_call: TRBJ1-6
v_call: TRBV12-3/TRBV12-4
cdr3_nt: TGTGCCAGCAGTTTCGGAGGGGAGGGTTCACCCCTCCACTTT
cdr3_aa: CASSFGGEGSPLHF

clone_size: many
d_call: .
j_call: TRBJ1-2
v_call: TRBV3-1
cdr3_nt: TGTGCCAGCAGCCCCAGGACCGGTGGCTACACCTTC
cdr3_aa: CASSPRTGGYTF

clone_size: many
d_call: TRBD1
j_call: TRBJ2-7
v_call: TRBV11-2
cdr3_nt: TGTGCCAGCAGCTTAAGGACAGGGTTCTACGAGCAGTACTTC
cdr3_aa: CASSLRTGFYEQYF

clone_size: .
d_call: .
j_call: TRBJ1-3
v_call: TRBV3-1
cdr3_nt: TGTGCCAGCAGCCCAGGGTTCTCTGGAAACACCATATATTTT
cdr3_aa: CASSPGFSGNTIYF

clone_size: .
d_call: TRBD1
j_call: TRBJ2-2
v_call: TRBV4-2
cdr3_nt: TGTGCCAGCAGCCAAGTACAGGGGGTTAGCACCGGGGAGCTGTTTTTT
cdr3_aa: CASSQVQGVSTGELFF

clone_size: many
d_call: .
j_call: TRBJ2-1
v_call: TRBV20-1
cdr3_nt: TGCAGTGTACTAGCCCTTTACAATGAGCAGTTCTTC
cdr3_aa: CSVLALYNEQFF

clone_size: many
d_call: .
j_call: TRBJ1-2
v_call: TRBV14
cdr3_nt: TGTGCCAGCAGCCAAGATCCCAGGGGTTATGGCTACACCTTC
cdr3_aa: CASSQDPRGYGYTF

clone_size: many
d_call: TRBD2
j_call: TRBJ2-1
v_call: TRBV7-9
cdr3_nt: TGTGCCAGCAGCTTAGAGGTCGCGGGGGGCTCCTACAATGAGCAGTTCTTC
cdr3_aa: CASSLEVAGGSYNEQFF

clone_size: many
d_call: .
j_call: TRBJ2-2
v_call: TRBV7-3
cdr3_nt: TGTGCCAGCAGCTCTGGGGCGGCGGTGAACACCGGGGAGCTGTTTTTT
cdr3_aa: CASSSGAAVNTGELFF

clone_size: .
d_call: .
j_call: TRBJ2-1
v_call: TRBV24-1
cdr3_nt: TGTGCCACCAGTGATTTTAGCGGCGATGAGCAGTTCTTC
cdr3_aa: CATSDFSGDEQFF

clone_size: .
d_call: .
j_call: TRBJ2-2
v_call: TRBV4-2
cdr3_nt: TGTGCCAGCAGCCAAGATCGCGGGGGCGATACGAACACCGGGGAGCTGTTTTTT
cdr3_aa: CASSQDRGGDTNTGELFF

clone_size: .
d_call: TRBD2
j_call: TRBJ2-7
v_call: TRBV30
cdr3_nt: TGTGCCTGGAGTGGGACTAGGGAGCAGTACTTC
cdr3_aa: CAWSGTREQYF

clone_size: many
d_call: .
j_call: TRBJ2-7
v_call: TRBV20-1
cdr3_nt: TGCAGTGCTAGAGAGCAAGAAACCGAGCAGTACTTC
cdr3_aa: CSAREQETEQYF

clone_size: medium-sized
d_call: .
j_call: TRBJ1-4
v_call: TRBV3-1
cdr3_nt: TGTGCCAGCAGCCCGGCCGGGCTTAATGAAAAACTGTTTTTT
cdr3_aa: CASSPAGLNEKLFF

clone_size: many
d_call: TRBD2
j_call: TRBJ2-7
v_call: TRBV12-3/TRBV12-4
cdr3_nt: TGTGCCAGCAGTTTTAGGCGGGAGACCTCCTACGAGCAGTACTTC
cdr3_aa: CASSFRRETSYEQYF

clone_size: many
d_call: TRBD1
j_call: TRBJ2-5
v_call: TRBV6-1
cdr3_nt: TGTGCCAGCAGCCTGGGACAGGGGGCTTGGGAGACCCAGTACTTC
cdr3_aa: CASSLGQGAWETQYF

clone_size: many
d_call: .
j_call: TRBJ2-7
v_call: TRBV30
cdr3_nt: TGTGCCTGGAGTCTGGGCAGCCACTACGAGCAGTACTTC
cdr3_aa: CAWSLGSHYEQYF

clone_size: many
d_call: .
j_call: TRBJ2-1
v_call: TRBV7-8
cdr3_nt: TGTGCCAGCAGCTTACTTCCGGGAGCGTCCTACAATGAGCAGTTCTTC
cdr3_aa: CASSLLPGASYNEQFF